What follows are 22 T cell receptor beta chains derived from one specimen sequenced in a study of control samples from healthy donors and cancer patients. Produced via immunoSEQ multiplex PCR; TCRdb's table is partial and in-frame only. The data contain about 28,000 clones, around 80% of them singletons. Sequencing input: PBMCs. Every receptor here comes from a man in his sixties with head and neck cancer.

The chain combines TRBV7-9 with TRBJ1-5, with a tentative D call TRBD1 (6 bases). V was shortened by 4 bases and J by 5 bases, with 6 bases between the two germline ends. The CDR3 is 12 amino acids. Germline CDR1 and CDR2: SEHNR and FQNEAQ (reference sequence). For the CDR3, the DNA is TGTGCCAGCAGCTGGACAGATCAGCCCCAGCATTTT. It yields the protein CASSWTDQPQHF. The full variable domain, in which reference TRBV7-9 and TRBJ1-5 provide the parts outside the CDR3, is DTGVSQNPRHKITKRGQNVTFRCDPISEHNRLYWYRQTLGQGPEFLTYFQNEAQLEKSRLLSDRFSAERPKGSFSTLEIQRTEQGDSAMYLCASSWTDQPQHFGDGTRLSIL.

This sequence joins TRBV3-1 (or the pseudogene TRBV3-2) and TRBJ2-7, with a possible D match to TRBD2 (6 bases). There are 16 residues in the CDR3. Germline lookup yields CDR1 LGHDT and CDR2 YNNKEL (reference sequence). Trimming cost V 4 bases and J 4 bases, with 20 bases left between them. CDR3 in amino acids: CASSRSPTIGGYEQYF. The CDR3 nucleotides read TGTGCCAGCAGCCGATCACCGACGATCGGGGGTTACGAGCAGTACTTC.

The rearrangement joins TRBV6-5 to TRBJ1-6; D remains unclear. Germline V gene lookup returns CDR1 MNHEY and CDR2 SVGAGI. The CDR3 length is 15 residues. Trimming stripped 5 bases from V and 7 bases from J, with 15 bases between. This CDR3 reads CASSTRTFENSPLHF. The DNA of the CDR3 is TGTGCCAGCAGTACTCGGACTTTTGAAAATTCACCCCTCCACTTT.

This clone turned up a few times. The rearrangement links TRBV3-1 (or the pseudogene TRBV3-2) to TRBJ1-2; 8 bases line up with TRBD1. Germline V gene data show CDR1 as LGHDT and CDR2 as YNNKEL (reference sequence). There are 16 residues in the CDR3. Losses at the gene ends were 3 bases for V and 4 bases for J; bases not matched to a gene: 10. The chain's CDR3 is CASSQVLDRGAYGYTF. For the CDR3, the DNA is TGTGCCAGCAGCCAGGTTCTAGACAGGGGTGCCTATGGCTACACCTTC.

The chain uses TRBV18 and TRBJ2-5, with D perhaps TRBD1 or TRBD2 (5 bases each). CDR3 length: 13 amino acids. The germline V gene encodes CDR1 KGHSH and CDR2 LQKENI. Trimming took 3 bases from V and 5 from J, leaving 10 bases between them. The DNA for the CDR3 is TGTGCCAGCTCACCGGGACGTCTGGAGACCCAGTACTTC. Encoded protein: CASSPGRLETQYF.

V gene TRBV14 combines with J gene TRBJ2-3; 8 positions match TRBD2. The CDR3 consists of 19 residues. Trimming removed 6 bases from V and 0 bases from J; junction bases left unmatched: 17. In germline, CDR1 is SGHDN, CDR2 FVKESK. The CDR3 nucleotides are TGTGCCAGCAGAAACCCCCCTATTATGGCTAGCGGGAGCACAGATACGCAGTATTTT. Amino acids: CASRNPPIMASGSTDTQYF.

This clone was picked up a small number of times. V gene TRBV9 combines with J gene TRBJ2-7; unclear D gene. Germline V gene data show CDR1 as SGDLS and CDR2 as YYNGEE. The V end lost 0 bases, the J end lost 2 bases, and 12 bases lay between the germline ends. CDR3 size: 15 residues. CDR3: CASSVDPGSTYEQYF. For the CDR3, the DNA is TGTGCCAGCAGCGTAGATCCAGGATCTACCTACGAGCAGTACTTC.

The chain is built from TRBV6-6 and TRBJ1-5; 9 nucleotides align to TRBD1. Trimming at V came to 7 bases and at J to 5 bases, leaving 9 bases not matched to a gene. Germline lookup yields CDR1 MNHNY and CDR2 SVGAGI (reference sequence). The CDR3 extends over 15 amino acids. The CDR3 DNA follows: TGTGCCAGCACGGACCGGGACAGGGAGTATCAGCCCCAGCATTTT. Protein: CASTDRDREYQPQHF.

The chain links TRBV19 to TRBJ1-3; D call uncertain. Germline V gene sequence: CDR1 LNHDA, CDR2 SQIVND (reference sequence). This CDR3 contains 16 residues. V lost 1 base, J lost 1 base, and 11 bases lay in between. DNA for the CDR3: TGTGCCAGTAGTATAGTGAGTGGCGGATCTGGAAACACCATATATTTT. Protein sequence: CASSIVSGGSGNTIYF.

This chain links TRBV19 with TRBJ2-3; TRBD2 agrees at 10 bases. Per germline, CDR1 LNHDA and CDR2 SQIVND (reference sequence). Trimming at V came to 4 bases and at J to 7 bases, leaving 14 bases not matched to a gene. The CDR3 consists of 17 residues. DNA of the CDR3: TGTGCCAGTAGTACCCATGCGAGCGGGAGGGCCGGGTATACGCAGTATTTT. This encodes CASSTHASGRAGYTQYF. Full variable domain (outside the CDR3, taken from reference TRBV19 and TRBJ2-3): DGGITQSPKYLFRKEGQNVTLSCEQNLNHDAMYWYRQDPGQGLRLIYYSQIVNDFQKGDIAEGYSVSREKKESFPLTVTSAQKNPTAFYLCASSTHASGRAGYTQYFGPGTRLTVL.

The CDR3 DNA follows: TGTGCCAGCAGCCGATATCCTTTTGAGCGGGAGTATACCGGGGAGCTGTTTTTT. It is translated as CASSRYPFEREYTGELFF. The chain recombines TRBV4-2 with TRBJ2-2, with 8 bases aligning to TRBD2. Trimming cost V 4 bases and J 5 bases; bases outside gene matches: 15. CDR3 length: 18 residues. The germline CDR1 and CDR2 sequences are LGHNA and YNFKEQ.

V is TRBV4-2 and J is TRBJ2-2; TRBD2 matches at 7 bases. Trimming took 0 bases from V and 2 from J; bases not matched to a gene: 6. Germline-derived CDR1 and CDR2 are LGHNA and YNFKEQ. The CDR3 length is 17 residues. The CDR3 sequence is CASSQDRTRFNTGELFF. For the CDR3, the DNA is TGTGCCAGCAGCCAAGATCGGACTAGATTTAACACCGGGGAGCTGTTTTTT.

The chain has TRBV6-6 and TRBJ1-3; no reliable D call. Germline values: CDR1 MNHNY, CDR2 SVGAGI (reference sequence). CDR3 length equals 15 residues. V lost 6 bases to trimming and J lost 0 bases, with 12 bases between them. The CDR3 nucleotides are TGTGCCAGCAGCTACGGACGCTTCTCTGGAAACACCATATATTTT. This codes for CASSYGRFSGNTIYF.

The V call is TRBV9, the J call TRBJ2-7; tentatively, D is TRBD2 (6 bases). CDR3 length equals 14 residues. The germline gives CDR1 SGDLS, CDR2 YYNGEE. The V end was cut by 0 bases, the J end by 6 bases, with 13 bases between. CDR3 bases: TGTGCCAGCAGCGTAGGACTAGGGGCCGGCGAGCAGTACTTC. As protein: CASSVGLGAGEQYF. Complete variable domain (other parts from reference TRBV9 and TRBJ2-7): DSGVTQTPKHLITATGQRVTLRCSPRSGDLSVYWYQQSLDQGLQFLIQYYNGEERAKGNILERFSAQQFPDLHSELNLSSLELGDSALYFCASSVGLGAGEQYFGPGTRLTVT.

The chain combines TRBV14 with TRBJ2-6; D unresolved. Between the trimmed V and J ends, which lost 2 bases and 1 base, there was a span of 3 bases. Germline V lookup: CDR1 SGHDN, CDR2 FVKESK. This CDR3 spans 14 amino acids. DNA for the CDR3: TGTGCCAGCAGCCAACTGTCTGGGGCCAACGTCCTGACTTTC. Its protein product is CASSQLSGANVLTF.

The genes are TRBV15 and TRBJ2-2; D could derive from TRBD1 or TRBD2 (6 bases each). The CDR3 has 14 residues. V dropped 4 bases and J dropped 4 bases, with 10 bases sitting between them. CDR1 is LNHNV and CDR2 is YYDKDF in the germline V gene (reference sequence). The chain's CDR3 is CATSTQGGTGELFF. The CDR3 nucleotides are TGTGCCACCAGCACACAGGGAGGCACCGGGGAGCTGTTTTTT.

The J gene is TRBJ2-7, the V gene TRBV7-8; D is ambiguous. The V end lost 0 bases, the J end lost 4 bases, and 7 bases lay between the germline ends. Germline V gives CDR1 SGHVS, CDR2 FQNEAQ. The CDR3 contains 13 residues. The CDR3 spells CASSLAGPYEQYF. The CDR3, as DNA: TGTGCCAGCAGCTTAGCGGGTCCTTACGAGCAGTACTTC.

The chain recombines TRBV21-1 with TRBJ1-4. TRBV21-1 is annotated as a pseudogene. CDR3 length: 14 amino acids. CDR3 residues: CASSNKGGDEKLFF. CDR3 in DNA: TGTGCCAGCAGCAACAAGGGCGGAGATGAAAAACTGTTTTTT.

This rearrangement joins TRBV2 to TRBJ2-2; D not resolved. This CDR3 region has 12 residues. Germline CDR1 and CDR2: SNHLY and FYNNEI. Trimming cost V 2 bases and J 8 bases, with 6 bases left between them. Here the CDR3 DNA reads TGTGCCAGCAGTGAAATAGCTGGGGAGCTGTTTTTT. Amino acid sequence: CASSEIAGELFF.

The chain carries TRBV28 and TRBJ1-2, with 12 bases that match TRBD1. Germline CDR1 reads MDHEN; CDR2 reads SYDVKM. This CDR3 region has 17 residues. Losses at the gene ends were 7 bases for V and 5 bases for J; bases not matched to a gene: 14. The CDR3 DNA sequence: TGTGCCAGCACAGTGGGACAGGGGGCGTCTACTAGATATGGCTACACCTTC. It codes for CASTVGQGASTRYGYTF.

V is TRBV5-5 and J is TRBJ1-1; 9 nucleotides match TRBD1. This CDR3 has 14 amino acids. Germline V gene sequence: CDR1 SGHKS, CDR2 YYEKEE (reference sequence). Germline trimming cut 4 bases from V and 4 bases from J; bases unmatched to any gene: 5. The CDR3 DNA sequence: TGTGCCAGCAGCCTCGGGACAGGGAGCACTGAAGCTTTCTTT. Protein: CASSLGTGSTEAFF.

The chain employs TRBV4-2 and TRBJ1-2; no firm D call. This CDR3 is 15 amino acids long. Germline CDR1 LGHNA, CDR2 YNFKEQ. The V end lost 1 base, the J end lost 1 base, and 10 bases lay between the germline ends. CDR3 in amino acids: CASSQGGGINYGYTF. The CDR3 nucleotides are TGTGCCAGCAGCCAAGGAGGCGGCATTAACTATGGCTACACCTTC.